This TCR beta chain was profiled in a study of blood T cells in healthy people across ages. Findings and limits, study-wide: Unsorted PBMCs prevented conclusive naive versus antigen-experienced comparison. Among T cells, TCR beta diversity per million cells dropped roughly linearly as age rose.

Donors were healthy Caucasian individuals from Russia aged about 6 to 90. Each sample had at least 6 million PBMCs isolated. The CDR3 spans 15 residues. Germline assignment: CDR1 LNHDA and CDR2 SQIVND (reference sequence). Regarding this clonotype: The target antigen is unknown.

The use of a sample-barcoded 5' primer and a J-beta primer mix characterized a second PCR of about 7 to 12 cycles. One entry per CDR3 protein, called by TCRdb with MiXCR from the 5' RACE reads. The sample carries about 1.7 million distinct CDR3 sequences, over 25% recorded once. This sequence was found in a woman aged 25 to 39 in good health. The chain has TRBV19 and TRBJ2-4; 8 positions match TRBD1. Near its end, the DNA agrees better with TRBJ2-7, so the J call may be wrong. Specimen: blood. The CDR3 coding sequence is TGTGCCAGTAGTGAGGAGGGTACAGGGGGCTACGAGCAGTACTTC. Protein product: CASSEEGTGGYEQYF.